This entry concerns a single T cell receptor beta chain. This CDR3 has 12 amino acids. The V end lost 2 bases, the J end lost 4 bases, and 6 bases lay between the germline ends. The sample comes from a study of blood T cell repertoires in COVID-19. Sequencing was performed with immunoSEQ multiplex PCR; in TCRdb, only in-frame clones are kept and a portion is missing. Altogether about 150,000 clones are present, 84% being singletons, with the ten largest covering around 7%. Sequencing was performed on PBMCs or T cells enriched from blood (not recorded which). The TCR originated in a man aged 45-65 years who had recovered from COVID-19. V usage is TRBV12-3 or TRBV12-4 and J usage is TRBJ2-7; a weak D match, TRBD1 (5 bases). The CDR3 is CASSLSGYEQYF. Here the CDR3 DNA reads TGTGCCAGCAGTTTATCAGGGTACGAGCAGTACTTC.